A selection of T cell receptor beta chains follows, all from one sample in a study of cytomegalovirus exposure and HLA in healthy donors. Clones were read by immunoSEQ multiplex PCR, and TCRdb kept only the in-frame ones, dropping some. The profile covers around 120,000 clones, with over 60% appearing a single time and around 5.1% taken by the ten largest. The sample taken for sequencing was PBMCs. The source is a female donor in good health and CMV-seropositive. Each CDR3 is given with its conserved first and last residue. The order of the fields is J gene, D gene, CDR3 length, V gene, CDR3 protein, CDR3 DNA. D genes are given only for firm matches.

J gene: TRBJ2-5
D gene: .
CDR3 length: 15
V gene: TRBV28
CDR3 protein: CASSPRQVFEETQYF
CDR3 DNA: TGTGCCAGCAGTCCTCGACAGGTCTTCGAAGAGACCCAGTACTTC

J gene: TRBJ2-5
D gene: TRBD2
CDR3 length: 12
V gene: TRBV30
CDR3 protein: CAWDLAAATQYF
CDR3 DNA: TGTGCCTGGGACCTAGCGGCGGCGACCCAGTACTTC

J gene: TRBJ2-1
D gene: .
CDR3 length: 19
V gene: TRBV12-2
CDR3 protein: CASRLAELAGAQVYNEQFF
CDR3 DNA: TGTGCAAGTCGCTTAGCGGAACTAGCGGGGGCCCAAGTTTACAATGAGCAGTTCTTC

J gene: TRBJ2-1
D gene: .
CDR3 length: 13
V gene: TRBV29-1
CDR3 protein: CSVEPPTRNEQFF
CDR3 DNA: TGCAGCGTTGAACCCCCCACTAGGAATGAGCAGTTCTTC

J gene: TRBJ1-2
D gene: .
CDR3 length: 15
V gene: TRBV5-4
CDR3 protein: CASSLGGGSIYGYTF
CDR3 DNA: TGTGCCAGCAGCTTGGGTGGGGGCAGTATCTATGGCTACACCTTC

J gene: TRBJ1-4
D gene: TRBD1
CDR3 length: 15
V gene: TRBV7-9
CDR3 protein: CASSAQQGAVEKLFF
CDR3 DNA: TGTGCCAGCAGCGCCCAACAGGGGGCGGTTGAAAAACTGTTTTTT

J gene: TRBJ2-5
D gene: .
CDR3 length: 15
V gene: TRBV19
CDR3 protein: CASHPTGQPQETQYF
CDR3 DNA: TGTGCCAGTCATCCAACTGGACAGCCACAAGAGACCCAGTACTTC

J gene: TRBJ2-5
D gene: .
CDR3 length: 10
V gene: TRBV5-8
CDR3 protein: CASRRETQYF
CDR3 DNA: TGTGCCAGCAGGAGAGAGACCCAGTACTTC

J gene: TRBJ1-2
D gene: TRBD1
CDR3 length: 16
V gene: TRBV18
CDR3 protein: CASSHPSGQGGYGYTF
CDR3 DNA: TGTGCCAGCTCACACCCCTCGGGACAGGGTGGCTATGGCTACACCTTC

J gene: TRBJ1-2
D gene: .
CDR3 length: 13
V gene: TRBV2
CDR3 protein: CASSERENYGYTF
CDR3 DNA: TGTGCCAGCAGTGAAAGGGAGAACTATGGCTACACCTTC

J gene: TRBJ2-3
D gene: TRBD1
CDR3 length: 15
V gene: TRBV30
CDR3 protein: CAWSEDRALTDTQYF
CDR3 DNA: TGTGCCTGGAGTGAGGACAGGGCCCTCACAGATACGCAGTATTTT